This TCR beta chain stems from a study of T cell changes during pregnancy in multiple sclerosis. TCRdb's table, derived via immunoSEQ multiplex PCR, lists solely in-frame clones and lacks some. The sample comprises about 75,000 clones, approximately 88% of which are singletons, and around 0.96% rests with the top ten. Germline values: CDR1 SGHDT, CDR2 YYEEEE. The CDR3 is 14 residues long. V lost 3 bases, J lost 5 bases, and 11 bases lay in between. The rearrangement links TRBV5-6 to TRBJ1-4; tentative D call: TRBD1 (6 bases). The receptor comes from a female donor in good health, enrolled as a control in a pregnancy study. Sequencing was performed on peripheral blood, taken in the first trimester of pregnancy. The CDR3 coding sequence is TGTGCCAGCAGCTCCCGACAGGCGAATGAAAAACTGTTTTTT. Protein: CASSSRQANEKLFF.